This TCR beta chain emerged from a study of blood T cells in healthy people across ages. V trimming: 2 bases; J trimming: 2 bases; junction bases outside the gene matches: 9. CDR3 length: 16 amino acids. Germline V CDR1 and CDR2: DFQATT, SNEGSKA (reference sequence). Then a second PCR, running roughly 7 to 11 cycles, was carried out with a sample-barcoded 5' primer and a J-beta primer mix. Every cDNA molecule bore a tag from a template-switch adaptor containing 12 random nucleotides. MiXCR was run by TCRdb on the 5' RACE reads, yielding one entry per CDR3 protein. The sample includes about 600,000 distinct CDR3 sequences, 40% to 55% of them seen just once.

The chain carries TRBV20-1 and TRBJ2-3, with TRBD2 identical over 8 bases. The TCR sequence derives from an elderly man in good health. The sequenced sample was blood. In DNA form, the CDR3 reads TGCAGTGCTAGATTGACGACTAGCGAGTCCACAGATACGCAGTATTTT. Its translation is CSARLTTSESTDTQYF.